This T cell receptor (beta chain) is drawn from a study of T cell repertoires in cytomegalovirus infection. Germline V gives CDR1 SGHVS, CDR2 FNYEAQ. This CDR3 region has 14 residues. Trimming took off 5 bases at V and 6 bases at J, with 16 bases between the two ends. This clonotype has a count of ten or more. What it recognizes is unknown. Via MiXCR, TCRdb re-called the reads, giving one row per CDR3 protein. The sample lists 150,000 or so distinct CDR3 sequences; about 31% were seen once. Sequenced material: CD8+ T cells from cultured PBMCs, taken from culture after CMV antigen stimulation. The clonotype originates from a human donor in good health (CMV status not recorded). Some clones in this sample may be carry-over from other donors' samples. The J gene is TRBJ1-1, the V gene TRBV7-6; D is unresolved. The CDR3 loop is CASSPNSVLAEAFF. CDR3 DNA sequence: TGTGCCAGCAGCCCTAATTCAGTGTTGGCTGAAGCTTTCTTT.